Shown below are 21 T cell receptor beta chains from a single sample sequenced in a study of cytomegalovirus exposure and HLA in healthy donors. The PCR made use of 60 Vbeta and 13 Jbeta primers. Clones were read by immunoSEQ multiplex PCR, and TCRdb kept only the in-frame ones, dropping some. The table records more than 150,000 clones, about 90% of them present only once. Input material: PBMCs. Receptor source: a girl under three years old in good health and CMV-seronegative.

The chain recombines TRBV7-2 with TRBJ1-1, with 8 bases that match TRBD1. The CDR3 sequence is 15 residues long. From germline, CDR1 is SGHTA and CDR2 FQGNSA. The trim removed 6 bases at V and 5 bases at J, leaving 11 bases unmatched. The CDR3 DNA sequence: TGTGCCAGCAGTCCCCCCCCAGGGGGCTTAACTGAAGCTTTCTTT. Translation: CASSPPPGGLTEAFF.

V gene TRBV7-6 combines with J gene TRBJ2-1; 8 positions match TRBD2. Germline loops: CDR1 SGHVS, CDR2 FNYEAQ. V dropped 5 bases and J dropped 9; count of bases not matched to a gene: 12. The CDR3 has 15 residues. CDR3 residues: CASSQTDIAGTEQFF. CDR3 DNA: TGTGCCAGCAGCCAAACCGACATAGCGGGAACTGAGCAGTTCTTC. Using reference TRBV7-6 and TRBJ2-1 for the parts outside the CDR3, the full variable domain is GAGVSQSPRYKVTKRGQDVALRCDPISGHVSLYWYRQALGQGPEFLTYFNYEAQQDKSGLPNDRFSAERPEGSISTLTIQRTEQRDSAMYRCASSQTDIAGTEQFFGPGTRLTVL.

This chain uses TRBV2 with TRBJ1-2, with D uncertain. V was shortened by 7 bases and J by 5 bases, with 17 bases between the two germline ends. CDR3 length: 14 amino acids. Germline-derived CDR1 and CDR2 are SNHLY and FYNNEI. CDR3 DNA: TGTGCCAGCATCCTTGAAACAGAACGATATGGCTACACCTTC. Protein sequence: CASILETERYGYTF. The full variable domain, with the rest looked up from reference TRBV2 and TRBJ1-2, is EPEVTQTPSHQVTQMGQEVILRCVPISNHLYFYWYRQILGQKVEFLVSFYNNEISEKSEIFDDQFSVERPDGSNFTLKIRSTKLEDSAMYFCASILETERYGYTFGSGTRLTVV.

The rearrangement links TRBV7-2 to TRBJ2-3; no reliable D call. Trimming left V 1 base short and J 1 base short, with 9 bases between. The CDR3 runs 15 residues. Germline V gives CDR1 SGHTA, CDR2 FQGNSA. CDR3 nucleotides: TGTGCCAGCAGCTTAGTGGTTCGGGGCACAGATACGCAGTATTTT. Translation: CASSLVVRGTDTQYF.

V is TRBV4-3 and J is TRBJ2-1; 7 bases line up with TRBD2. Germline CDR1 is LGHNA and CDR2 is YSLEER. J was trimmed by 5 bases and V by 4 bases; bases with no gene match: 11. CDR3 length: 16 amino acids. The CDR3 nucleotides read TGCGCCAGCAGCCCTTTTCTCGGACTAGTTAACAATGAGCAGTTCTTC. Its translation is CASSPFLGLVNNEQFF.

The CDR3 region has the DNA TGCAGCGCCTCTCTAGCGGGAGTGGGCAATGAGCAGTTCTTC. Its translation is CSASLAGVGNEQFF. The gene calls are TRBV29-1 and TRBJ2-1; 10 bases fit TRBD2. This CDR3 comprises 14 residues. Germline trimming cut 7 bases from V and 6 bases from J; bases unmatched to any gene: 9. CDR1 is SQVTM, CDR2 ANQGSEA, per germline.

This chain uses TRBV20-1 with TRBJ1-1, with TRBD1 matching over 8 bases. Trimming at V came to 6 bases and at J to 7 bases, leaving 4 bases not matched to a gene. This CDR3 has 11 residues. Germline CDR1 reads DFQATT; CDR2 reads SNEGSKA (reference sequence). The CDR3 protein is CSAPDRGEAFF. For the CDR3, the DNA is TGCAGTGCCCCTGACAGGGGTGAAGCTTTCTTT.

This clone has just a few counts. The chain employs TRBV10-1 and TRBJ2-1; TRBD2 agrees at 16 bases. There are 15 residues in the CDR3. With V trimmed by 4 bases and J by 13 bases, 7 bases remained unmatched. Germline CDR1 WNHNN, CDR2 SYGVQD (reference sequence). The CDR3 sequence is CASSAGLAGGPSQFF. In nucleotides, the CDR3 is TGCGCCAGCAGTGCGGGACTAGCGGGGGGGCCGAGCCAGTTCTTC.

The rearrangement uses TRBV19 and TRBJ1-5; TRBD1 agrees at 8 bases. This CDR3 contains 14 residues. Per the germline V gene, CDR1 is LNHDA and CDR2 is SQIVND (reference sequence). The V segment lost 2 bases and the J segment 3 bases; nucleotides outside the gene matches: 0. The CDR3 here is CASSIQGANQPQHF. In DNA, the CDR3 is TGTGCCAGTAGTATACAGGGGGCCAATCAGCCCCAGCATTTT.

This chain links TRBV5-8 with TRBJ1-6, with TRBD1 identical over 11 bases. V trimming: 4 bases; J trimming: 9 bases; junction bases outside the gene matches: 6. This CDR3 has 15 amino acids. The germline gives CDR1 SGHTS, CDR2 YDEGEE. DNA for the CDR3: TGTGCCAGCAGCCCGTTGGGACAGGGGGTTTCACCCCTCCACTTT. Translating it yields CASSPLGQGVSPLHF.

The chain is built from TRBV2 and TRBJ2-3, with D maybe TRBD2 (6 bases). Germline V CDR1 and CDR2: SNHLY, FYNNEI. The length of the CDR3 is 15 residues. The V end lost 10 bases, the J end lost 6 bases, and 23 bases lay between the germline ends. CDR3 residues: CAITERADSADTQYF. Here the CDR3 DNA reads TGTGCCATTACGGAGCGGGCAGACAGCGCTGATACGCAGTATTTT.

The chain combines TRBV20-1 with TRBJ2-3; D ambiguous. The V end was cut by 5 bases, the J end by 2 bases, with 5 bases between. This CDR3 spans 11 amino acids. Germline CDR1 DFQATT, CDR2 SNEGSKA (reference sequence). CDR3 nucleotide sequence: TGCAGTGCTGTAAACACAGATACGCAGTATTTT. Translating gives CSAVNTDTQYF.

The gene calls are TRBV29-1 and TRBJ1-2; 7 nucleotides match TRBD1. CDR3 length equals 14 residues. The germline gives CDR1 SQVTM, CDR2 ANQGSEA. V shed 3 bases and J 7 bases; nucleotides not matched to a gene: 11. The chain's CDR3 is CSVEFHRDSSGYTF. CDR3 nucleotide sequence: TGCAGCGTTGAGTTCCATCGGGACAGTAGTGGCTACACCTTC.

This clone was observed a handful of times. The rearrangement joins TRBV7-8 to TRBJ2-7; possibly TRBD2 for D (5 bases). The germline V gene encodes CDR1 SGHVS and CDR2 FQNEAQ. The germline V and J ends were trimmed by 4 bases and 1 base, with 17 bases remaining between them. This CDR3 is 16 amino acids long. The CDR3 DNA sequence: TGTGCCAGCAGCTATCGCGTCGGGGAAGGGTCCTACGAGCAGTACTTC. It specifies CASSYRVGEGSYEQYF.

About this clone: Other DNA sequences from this sample encode an identical CDR3 as well. The chain uses TRBV27 and TRBJ1-6; the match to TRBD1 covers 8 bases. The CDR3 runs 14 residues. Trimming at V came to 3 bases and at J to 6 bases, leaving 1 base not matched to a gene. Germline CDR1 MNHEY, CDR2 SMNVEV (reference sequence). CDR3 in amino acids: CASSLDRANSPLHF. In nucleotides, the CDR3 is TGTGCCAGCAGTTTGGACAGGGCTAATTCACCCCTCCACTTT.

The CDR3 loop is CASSWDRVRNTEAFF. The CDR3 DNA follows: TGCGCCAGCAGCTGGGACAGGGTTAGGAACACTGAAGCTTTCTTT. V gene TRBV5-1 combines with J gene TRBJ1-1, with 9 bases aligning to TRBD1. The CDR3 is 15 amino acids. CDR1 is SGHRS and CDR2 is YFSETQ in the germline V gene. Germline trimming cut 3 bases from V and 1 base from J; bases unmatched to any gene: 4.

The rearrangement uses TRBV11-2 and TRBJ2-7, with 9 bases aligning to TRBD2. Germline V gives CDR1 SGHAT, CDR2 FQNNGV. Germline trimming cut 4 bases from V and 6 bases from J; bases unmatched to any gene: 7. The CDR3 covers 14 residues. The CDR3 DNA follows: TGTGCCAGCAGCTCTAAGCGCGGGAGGGCCGAGCAGTACTTC. Translation gives CASSSKRGRAEQYF.

This rearrangement joins TRBV9 to TRBJ2-1; 12 nucleotides line up with TRBD2. This CDR3 spans 18 amino acids. Germline CDR1 SGDLS, CDR2 YYNGEE. V shed 4 bases, J shed 7 bases, and the junction held 15 bases outside the gene matches. The CDR3 DNA sequence: TGTGCCAGCAGCCCCCGTCCTTATTTACTAGCGGGGGGTAATGAGCAGTTCTTC. Translated, it gives CASSPRPYLLAGGNEQFF.

The V and J genes are TRBV27 and TRBJ2-1, with a weak D call TRBD1 (5 bases). CDR1 MNHEY and CDR2 SMNVEV come from the germline V gene (reference sequence). V was shortened by 6 bases and J by 4 bases, with 13 bases between the two germline ends. The CDR3 consists of 14 residues. The CDR3 DNA sequence: TGTGCCAGCAGACTTAGGGGCCCTTACAATGAGCAGTTCTTC. This codes for CASRLRGPYNEQFF.

The chain employs TRBV5-1 and TRBJ1-2; D call uncertain. Germline V gene sequence: CDR1 SGHRS, CDR2 YFSETQ. The V gene lost 0 bases and the J gene lost 5 bases, with 11 bases spanning the gap. CDR3 length equals 14 residues. The CDR3 loop reads CASSLATGGYGYTF. In nucleotides, the CDR3 is TGCGCCAGCAGCTTGGCCACGGGAGGTTATGGCTACACCTTC.

Written as DNA, the CDR3 is TGTGCCAGCAGGGCCGACAGGGGTTATGGCTACACCTTC. Translation: CASRADRGYGYTF. V usage is TRBV27 and J usage is TRBJ1-2, with TRBD1 matching over 8 bases. The germline V gene encodes CDR1 MNHEY and CDR2 SMNVEV (reference sequence). V lost 6 bases, J lost 5 bases, and 5 bases stayed unmatched. The CDR3 consists of 13 residues.